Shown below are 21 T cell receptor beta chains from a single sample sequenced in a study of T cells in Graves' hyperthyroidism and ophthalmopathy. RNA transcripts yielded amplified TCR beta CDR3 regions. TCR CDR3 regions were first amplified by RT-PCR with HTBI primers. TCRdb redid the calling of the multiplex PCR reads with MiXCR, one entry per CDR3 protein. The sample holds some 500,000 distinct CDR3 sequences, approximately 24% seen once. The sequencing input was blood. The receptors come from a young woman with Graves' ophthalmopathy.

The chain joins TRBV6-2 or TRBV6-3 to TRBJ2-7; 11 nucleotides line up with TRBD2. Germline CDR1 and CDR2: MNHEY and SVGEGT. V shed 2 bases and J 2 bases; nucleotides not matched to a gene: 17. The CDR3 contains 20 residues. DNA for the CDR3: TGTGCCAGCAGTTACGGGGTCACACGGGCTAGCGGGAGGTCGCCCTACGAGCAGTACTTC. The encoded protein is CASSYGVTRASGRSPYEQYF.

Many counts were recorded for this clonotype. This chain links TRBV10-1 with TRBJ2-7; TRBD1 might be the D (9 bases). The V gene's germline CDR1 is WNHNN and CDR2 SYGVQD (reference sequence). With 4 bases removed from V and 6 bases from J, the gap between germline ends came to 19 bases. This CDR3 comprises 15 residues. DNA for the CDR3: TGCGCCAGCAGTGCGGGGGGGACAGGGAGCGGCGAGCAGTACTTC. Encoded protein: CASSAGGTGSGEQYF.

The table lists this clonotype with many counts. CDR3 region: CSVSGQGTEAFF. The CDR3 nucleotides read TGCAGCGTGAGCGGACAGGGTACTGAAGCTTTCTTT. The chain recombines TRBV29-1 with TRBJ1-1; 8 bases align to TRBD1. CDR3 length: 12 residues. J lost 5 bases, V lost 6 bases, and 5 bases had no gene match. In germline, CDR1 is SQVTM, CDR2 ANQGSEA. Based on the CDR3 plus reference TRBV29-1 and TRBJ1-1, the full variable domain is SAVISQKPSRDICQRGTSLTIQCQVDSQVTMMFWYRQQPGQSLTLIATANQGSEATYESGFVIDKFPISRPNLTFSTLTVSNMSPEDSSIYLCSVSGQGTEAFFGQGTRLTVV.

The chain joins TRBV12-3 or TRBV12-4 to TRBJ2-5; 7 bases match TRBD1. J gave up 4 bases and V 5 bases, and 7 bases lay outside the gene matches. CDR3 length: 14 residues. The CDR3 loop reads CASSPQQGRETQYF. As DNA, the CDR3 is TGTGCCAGCAGTCCCCAACAGGGGCGAGAGACCCAGTACTTC.

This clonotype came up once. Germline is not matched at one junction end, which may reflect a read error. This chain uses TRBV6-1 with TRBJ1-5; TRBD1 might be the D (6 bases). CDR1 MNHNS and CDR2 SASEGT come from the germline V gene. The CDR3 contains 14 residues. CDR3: CAISDRQGNQPQHF. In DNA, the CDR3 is TGTGCCATCAGTGACCGACAGGGCAATCAGCCCCAGCATTTT.

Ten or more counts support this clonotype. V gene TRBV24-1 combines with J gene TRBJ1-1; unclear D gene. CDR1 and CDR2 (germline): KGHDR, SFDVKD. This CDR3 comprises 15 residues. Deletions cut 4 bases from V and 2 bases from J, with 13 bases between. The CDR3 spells CATSEGMLGNTEAFF. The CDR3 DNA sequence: TGTGCCACCAGTGAAGGGATGCTCGGAAACACTGAAGCTTTCTTT.

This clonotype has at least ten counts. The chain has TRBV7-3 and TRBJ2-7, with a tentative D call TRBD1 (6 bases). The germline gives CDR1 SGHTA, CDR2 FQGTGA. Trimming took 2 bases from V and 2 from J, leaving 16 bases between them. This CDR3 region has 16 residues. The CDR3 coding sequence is TGTGCCAGCAGCTTACACCTTTCCCGACAGGCCTACGAGCAGTACTTC. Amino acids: CASSLHLSRQAYEQYF. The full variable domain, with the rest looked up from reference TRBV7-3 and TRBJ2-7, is GAGVSQTPSNKVTEKGKYVELRCDPISGHTALYWYRQSLGQGPEFLIYFQGTGAADDSGLPNDRFFAVRPEGSVSTLKIQRTERGDSAVYLCASSLHLSRQAYEQYFGPGTRLTVT.

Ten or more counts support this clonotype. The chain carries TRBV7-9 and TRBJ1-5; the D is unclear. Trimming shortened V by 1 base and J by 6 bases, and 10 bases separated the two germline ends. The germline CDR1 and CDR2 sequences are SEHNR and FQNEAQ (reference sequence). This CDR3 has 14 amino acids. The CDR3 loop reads CASSLEGLGQPQHF. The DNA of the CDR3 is TGTGCCAGCAGCTTAGAGGGATTGGGTCAGCCCCAGCATTTT.

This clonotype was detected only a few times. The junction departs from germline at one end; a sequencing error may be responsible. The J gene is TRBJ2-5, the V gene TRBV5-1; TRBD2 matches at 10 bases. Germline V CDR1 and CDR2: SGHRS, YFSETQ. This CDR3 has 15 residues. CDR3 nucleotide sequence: TGCGCCAGCAGCTTGGCCTCAGCGGGAGGGGAGACCGAGTACTTC. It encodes CASSLASAGGETEYF.

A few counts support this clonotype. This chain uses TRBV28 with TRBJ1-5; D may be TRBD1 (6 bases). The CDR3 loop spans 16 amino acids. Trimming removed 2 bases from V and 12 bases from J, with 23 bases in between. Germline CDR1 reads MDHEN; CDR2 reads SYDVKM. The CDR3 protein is CASSLAGAASIRHQHF. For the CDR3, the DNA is TGTGCCAGCAGTTTAGCGGGGGCAGCTTCCATTCGGCACCAGCATTTT.

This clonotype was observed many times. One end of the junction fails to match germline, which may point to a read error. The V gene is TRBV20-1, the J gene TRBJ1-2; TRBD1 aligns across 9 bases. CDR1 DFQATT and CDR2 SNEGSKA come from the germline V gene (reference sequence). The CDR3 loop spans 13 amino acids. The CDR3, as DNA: TGCAGTGCTAACCCGGGACAGGGCTATGGCTACATCTTC. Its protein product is CSANPGQGYGYIF.

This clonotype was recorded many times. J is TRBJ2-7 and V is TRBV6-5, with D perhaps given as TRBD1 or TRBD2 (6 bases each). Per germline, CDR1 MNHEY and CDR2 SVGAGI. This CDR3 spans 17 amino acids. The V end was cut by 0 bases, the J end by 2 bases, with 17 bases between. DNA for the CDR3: TGTGCCAGCAGTTACTCGTGGAGAAAAGGGGGGACCTACGAGCAGTACTTC. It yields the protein CASSYSWRKGGTYEQYF.

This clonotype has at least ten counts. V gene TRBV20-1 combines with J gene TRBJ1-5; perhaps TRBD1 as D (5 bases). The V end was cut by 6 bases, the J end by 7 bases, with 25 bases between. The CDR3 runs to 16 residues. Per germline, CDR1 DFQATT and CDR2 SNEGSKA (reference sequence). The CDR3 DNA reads TGCAGTGCAAAGAGGGGCGACAACAGGTCCGGACAGCCCCAGCATTTT. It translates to CSAKRGDNRSGQPQHF.

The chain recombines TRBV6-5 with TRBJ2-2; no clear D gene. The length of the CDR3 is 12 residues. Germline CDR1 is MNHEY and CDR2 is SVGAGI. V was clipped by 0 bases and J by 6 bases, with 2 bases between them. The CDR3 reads CASSYSPGELFF. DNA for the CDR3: TGTGCCAGCAGTTACTCTCCCGGGGAGCTGTTTTTT.

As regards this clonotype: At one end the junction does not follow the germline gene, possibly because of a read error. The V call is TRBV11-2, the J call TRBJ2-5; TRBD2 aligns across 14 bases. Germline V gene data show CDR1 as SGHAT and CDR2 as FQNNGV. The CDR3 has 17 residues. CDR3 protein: CAGSYSTSGRAGETQYF. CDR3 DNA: TGTGCCGGCAGCTACTCGACTAGCGGGAGGGCCGGGGAGACCCAGTACTTC.

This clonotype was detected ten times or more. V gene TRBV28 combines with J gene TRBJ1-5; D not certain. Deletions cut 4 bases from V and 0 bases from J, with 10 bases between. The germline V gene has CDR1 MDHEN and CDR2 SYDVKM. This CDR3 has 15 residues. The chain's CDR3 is CASSSARTSNQPQHF. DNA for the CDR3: TGTGCCAGCAGTTCAGCAAGGACTAGCAATCAGCCCCAGCATTTT. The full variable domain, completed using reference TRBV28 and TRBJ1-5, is DVKVTQSSRYLVKRTGEKVFLECVQDMDHENMFWYRQDPGLGLRLIYFSYDVKMKEKGDIPEGYSVSREKKERFSLILESASTNQTSMYLCASSSARTSNQPQHFGDGTRLSIL.

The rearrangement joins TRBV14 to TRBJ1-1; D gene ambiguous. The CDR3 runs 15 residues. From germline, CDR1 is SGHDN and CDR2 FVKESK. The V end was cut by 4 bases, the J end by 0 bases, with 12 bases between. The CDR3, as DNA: TGTGCCAGCAGCCGAGAGCCTCGCATGAACACTGAAGCTTTCTTT. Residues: CASSREPRMNTEAFF.

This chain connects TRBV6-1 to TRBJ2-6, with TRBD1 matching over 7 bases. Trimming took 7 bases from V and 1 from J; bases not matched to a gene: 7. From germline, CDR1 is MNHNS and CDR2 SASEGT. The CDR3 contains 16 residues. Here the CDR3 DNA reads TGTGCCAGCAAAATCTCAGGGGGTTCTGGGGCCAACGTCCTGACTTTC. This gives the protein CASKISGGSGANVLTF.

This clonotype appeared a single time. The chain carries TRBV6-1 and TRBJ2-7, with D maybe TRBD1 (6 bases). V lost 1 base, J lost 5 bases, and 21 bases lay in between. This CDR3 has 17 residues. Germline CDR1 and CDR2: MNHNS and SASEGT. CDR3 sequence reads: CASSEGRRRLWGHEQYF. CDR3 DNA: TGTGCCAGCAGTGAAGGAAGAAGGCGCCTCTGGGGGCACGAGCAGTACTTC.

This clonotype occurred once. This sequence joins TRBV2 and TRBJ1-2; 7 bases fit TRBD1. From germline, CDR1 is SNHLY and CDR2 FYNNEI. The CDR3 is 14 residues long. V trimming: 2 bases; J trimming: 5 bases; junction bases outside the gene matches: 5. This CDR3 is CASSETGTAYGYTF. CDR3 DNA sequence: TGTGCCAGCAGTGAAACGGGGACAGCTTATGGCTACACCTTC.

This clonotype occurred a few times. The CDR3 DNA is TGTGCCAGCAGTTACTCGACGCGATACTATGGCTACACCTTC. This sequence encodes CASSYSTRYYGYTF. This chain uses TRBV6-2 or TRBV6-3 with TRBJ1-2; D unresolved. The CDR3 extends over 14 amino acids. V gave up 0 bases and J gave up 3 bases, with 8 bases separating them. Per germline, CDR1 MNHEY and CDR2 SVGEGT.